A selection of T cell receptor beta chains follows, all from one sample in a study of blood T cells in healthy people across ages. TCRdb ran MiXCR on the 5' RACE reads and lists one entry per CDR3 protein. The sample records fewer than 700,000 distinct CDR3 sequences, roughly 48% being singletons. Sequencing used blood. The receptor source for this set is a man older than 75 in good health. CDR3s include the opening cysteine and the closing phenylalanine or tryptophan. A D gene is named only where the DNA matches it firmly. Size is stated for part of the rows, as once, few or many counts, or as a class when the clone is expanded.

J	D	V	size	length	CDR3	DNA
TRBJ2-1	TRBD1	TRBV6-6	many	14	CASSPRDRSNEQFF	TGTGCCAGCAGTCCTAGGGACAGGTCCAATGAGCAGTTCTTC
TRBJ1-4	.	TRBV30	.	16	CAWSHSFSSTNEKLFF	TGTGCCTGGAGTCACAGCTTTTCCTCAACTAATGAAAAACTGTTTTTT
TRBJ1-5	.	TRBV7-2	few	14	CASSLAYPNQPQHF	TGTGCCAGCAGCTTAGCGTACCCCAATCAGCCCCAGCATTTT
TRBJ2-5	TRBD2	TRBV20-1	many	15	CSARDGAGGEETQYF	TGCAGTGCTAGAGATGGGGCGGGGGGAGAAGAGACCCAGTACTTC
TRBJ1-2	TRBD1	TRBV6-6	few	12	CASSRQGCGYTF	TGTGCCAGCAGCCGACAGGGGTGTGGCTACACCTTC
TRBJ2-1	TRBD2	TRBV29-1	.	15	CSTISGSSLIHEQFF	TGCAGCACAATAAGCGGGAGTTCGCTTATTCATGAGCAGTTCTTC
TRBJ2-7	.	TRBV7-9	.	15	CVSSFSGRTPYEQYF	TGTGTCAGCAGCTTCTCTGGCAGGACCCCCTACGAGCAGTACTTC
TRBJ2-1	.	TRBV29-1	once	14	CSVEARGLYNEQFF	TGCAGCGTTGAAGCCAGGGGTTTATACAATGAGCAGTTCTTC
TRBJ1-2	.	TRBV3-1	.	14	CASSQDRRSYGYTF	TGTGCCAGCAGCCAAGATCGCAGGAGCTATGGCTACACCTTC
TRBJ2-7	TRBD2	TRBV5-1	once	17	CASRTLVTGGTTYEQYF	TGCGCCAGCAGGACACTAGTGACGGGGGGTACCACCTACGAGCAGTACTTC
TRBJ1-2	TRBD1	TRBV20-1	.	13	CSASRTGLVGYTF	TGCAGTGCATCCCGGACAGGCCTCGTAGGCTACACCTTC
TRBJ2-5	.	TRBV10-3	.	18	CAISESGGKGRSFGEQYF	TGTGCCATCAGTGAGTCGGGTGGGAAGGGAAGAAGTTTTGGTGAGCAGTACTTC
TRBJ2-7	TRBD2	TRBV20-1	.	16	CSARDSTSGRPYEQYF	TGCAGTGCTAGAGACTCAACTAGCGGGAGGCCCTACGAGCAGTACTTC
TRBJ2-3	.	TRBV7-9	few	16	CASSKRGSGYTDTQYF	TGTGCCAGCAGCAAAAGGGGAAGCGGGTACACAGATACGCAGTATTTT
TRBJ2-7	.	TRBV6-6	many	14	CASSYGTGPYEQYF	TGTGCCAGCAGTTACGGAACAGGGCCCTACGAGCAGTACTTC
TRBJ2-7	.	TRBV6-5	many	15	CASSYSNRGMNEQYF	TGTGCCAGCAGTTACTCGAATAGAGGGATGAACGAGCAGTACTTC
TRBJ2-3	.	TRBV7-9	once	15	CACSFPNMGTDTQYF	TGTGCCTGCAGCTTCCCCAACATGGGCACAGATACGCAGTATTTT
TRBJ1-1	.	TRBV3-1	.	15	CASSRRTEGNTEAFF	TGTGCCAGCAGTCGGCGGACGGAGGGGAACACTGAAGCTTTCTTT